This TCR beta chain is from a study of technical replicates of blood from several donors. Libraries were prepared by immunoSEQ multiplex PCR; TCRdb keeps only in-frame clonotypes and omits some of them. Of tens of thousands of clones in the sample, roughly 94% were seen once. The clonotype was recovered from a human donor in good health. Sequenced sample: T cells isolated from PBMCs.

In DNA, the CDR3 is TGTGCCAGCTCACCACAACCAAGCCTACAGGTCCTTCATGGCTACACCTTC. Translated: CASSPQPSLQVLHGYTF. The rearrangement joins TRBV18 to TRBJ1-2; perhaps TRBD1 as D (5 bases). Germline CDR1 and CDR2: KGHSH and LQKENI. The CDR3 is 17 amino acids. The germline V and J ends were trimmed by 1 base and 6 bases, with 21 bases remaining between them.